This TCR beta chain was sequenced for a study of T cells after yellow fever vaccination. Study overall: The authors prepared low-cell-number fractions using SMART-Seq v4 Ultra Low Input. Study-level points and caveats: Clonotypes found in both CD4 and CD8 compartments made up a small share.

This clonotype was recorded a few times. The antigen remains unidentified. The CDR3 has 14 amino acids. V lost 8 bases and J lost 5; bases outside the gene matches: 9. Germline lookup yields CDR1 SGHTA and CDR2 FQGNSA. TCR cDNA was made by 5'RACE template switching, adding a universal primer site and UMIs. TCRdb re-called the 5' RACE reads with MiXCR, one entry per CDR3 protein. The repertoire holds around 360,000 distinct CDR3 sequences, with around 10% as singletons. The chain links TRBV7-2 to TRBJ2-5; 9 bases align to TRBD2. The clonotype originates from a man in his late teens or twenties who received the YFV17D yellow fever vaccine. Sequences were derived from PBMCs, sampled on the day of the first yellow fever vaccination. The CDR3 sequence: CASGASGGQETQYF. CDR3 coding DNA: TGTGCCAGCGGGGCCAGCGGGGGGCAGGAGACCCAGTACTTC.